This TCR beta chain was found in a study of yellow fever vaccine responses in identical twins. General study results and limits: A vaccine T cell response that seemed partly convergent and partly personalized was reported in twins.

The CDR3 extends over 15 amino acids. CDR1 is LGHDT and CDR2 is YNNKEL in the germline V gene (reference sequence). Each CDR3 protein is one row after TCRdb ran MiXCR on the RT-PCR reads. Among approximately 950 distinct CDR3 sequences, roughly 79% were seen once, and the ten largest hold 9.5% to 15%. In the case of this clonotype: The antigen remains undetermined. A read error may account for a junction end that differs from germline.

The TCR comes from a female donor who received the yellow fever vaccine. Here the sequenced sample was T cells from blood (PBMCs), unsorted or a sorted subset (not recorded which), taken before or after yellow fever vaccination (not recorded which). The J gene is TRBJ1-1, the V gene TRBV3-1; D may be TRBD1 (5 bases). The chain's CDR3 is CASSPVGDLNAEAFF. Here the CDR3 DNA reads TGTGCCAGCAGCCCCGTGGGGGATTTGAACGCTGAAGCTTTCTTT.